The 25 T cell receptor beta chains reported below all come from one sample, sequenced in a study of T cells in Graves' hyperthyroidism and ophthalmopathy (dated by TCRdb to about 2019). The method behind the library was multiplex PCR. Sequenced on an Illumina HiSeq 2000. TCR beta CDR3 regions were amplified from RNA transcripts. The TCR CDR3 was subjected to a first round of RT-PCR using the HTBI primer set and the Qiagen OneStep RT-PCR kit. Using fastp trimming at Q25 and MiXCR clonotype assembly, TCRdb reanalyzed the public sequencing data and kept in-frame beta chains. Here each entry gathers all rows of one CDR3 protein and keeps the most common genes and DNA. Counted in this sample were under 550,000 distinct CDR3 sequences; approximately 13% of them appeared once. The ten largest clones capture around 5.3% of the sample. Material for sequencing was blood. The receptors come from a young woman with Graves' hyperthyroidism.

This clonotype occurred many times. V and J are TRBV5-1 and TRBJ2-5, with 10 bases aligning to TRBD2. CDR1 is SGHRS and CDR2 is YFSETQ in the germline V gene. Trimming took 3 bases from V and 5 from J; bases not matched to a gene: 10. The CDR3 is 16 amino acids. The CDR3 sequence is CASSSGLAAVMETQYF. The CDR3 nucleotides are TGCGCCAGCAGCTCTGGACTAGCGGCTGTAATGGAGACCCAGTACTTC. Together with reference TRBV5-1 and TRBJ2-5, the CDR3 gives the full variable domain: KAGVTQTPRYLIKTRGQQVTLSCSPISGHRSVSWYQQTPGQGLQFLFEYFSETQRNKGNFPGRFSGRQFSNSRSEMNVSTLELGDSALYLCASSSGLAAVMETQYFGPGTRLLVL.

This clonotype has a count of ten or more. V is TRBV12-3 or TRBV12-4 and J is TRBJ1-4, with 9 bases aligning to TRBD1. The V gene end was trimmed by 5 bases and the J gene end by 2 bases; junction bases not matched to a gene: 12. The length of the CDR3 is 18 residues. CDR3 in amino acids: CASSRQQGASSTNEKLFF. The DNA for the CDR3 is TGTGCCAGCAGTAGACAACAGGGGGCGAGTTCCACTAATGAAAAACTGTTTTTT.

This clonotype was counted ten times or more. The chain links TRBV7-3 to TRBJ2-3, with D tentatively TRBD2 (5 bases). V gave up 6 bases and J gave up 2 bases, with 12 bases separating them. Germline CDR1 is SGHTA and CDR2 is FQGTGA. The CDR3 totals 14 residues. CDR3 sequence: CASSLASNTDTQYF. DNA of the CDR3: TGTGCCAGCAGTCTAGCCTCTAACACAGATACGCAGTATTTT.

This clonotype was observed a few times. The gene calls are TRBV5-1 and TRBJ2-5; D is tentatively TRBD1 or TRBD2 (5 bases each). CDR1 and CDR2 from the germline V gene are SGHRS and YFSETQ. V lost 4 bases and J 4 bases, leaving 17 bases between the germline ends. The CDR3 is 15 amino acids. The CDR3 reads CASSLGTYGVETQYF. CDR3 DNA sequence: TGCGCCAGCAGCCTGGGGACCTATGGGGTAGAGACCCAGTACTTC.

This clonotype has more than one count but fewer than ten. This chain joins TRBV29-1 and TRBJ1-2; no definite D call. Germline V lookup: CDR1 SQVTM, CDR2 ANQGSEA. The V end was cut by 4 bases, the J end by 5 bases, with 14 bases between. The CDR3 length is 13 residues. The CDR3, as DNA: TGCAGCGTTGTTCCCTGGGGAGAGTATGGCTACACCTTC. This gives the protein CSVVPWGEYGYTF. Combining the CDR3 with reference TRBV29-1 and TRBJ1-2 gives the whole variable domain SAVISQKPSRDICQRGTSLTIQCQVDSQVTMMFWYRQQPGQSLTLIATANQGSEATYESGFVIDKFPISRPNLTFSTLTVSNMSPEDSSIYLCSVVPWGEYGYTFGSGTRLTVV.

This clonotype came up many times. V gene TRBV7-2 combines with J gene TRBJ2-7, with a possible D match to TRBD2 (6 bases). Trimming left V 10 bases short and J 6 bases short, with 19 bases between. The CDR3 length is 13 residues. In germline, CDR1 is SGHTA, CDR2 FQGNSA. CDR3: CAIGDGGITEQYF. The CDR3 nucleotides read TGTGCCATCGGCGACGGGGGAATAACCGAGCAGTACTTC. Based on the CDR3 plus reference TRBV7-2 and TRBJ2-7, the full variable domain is GAGVSQSPSNKVTEKGKDVELRCDPISGHTALYWYRQSLGQGLEFLIYFQGNSAPDKSGLPSDRFSAERTGGSVSTLTIQRTQQEDSAVYLCAIGDGGITEQYFGPGTRLTVT.

This CDR3 reads CASSDFEGAGNHNEQFF. Here the CDR3 DNA reads TGTGCCAGCAGCGACTTTGAGGGAGCGGGGAACCACAATGAGCAGTTCTTC. This chain joins TRBV9 and TRBJ2-1; TRBD2 agrees at 7 bases. Trimming took 3 bases from V and 5 from J; bases not matched to a gene: 14. CDR3 length: 17 residues. Germline CDR1 and CDR2: SGDLS and YYNGEE.

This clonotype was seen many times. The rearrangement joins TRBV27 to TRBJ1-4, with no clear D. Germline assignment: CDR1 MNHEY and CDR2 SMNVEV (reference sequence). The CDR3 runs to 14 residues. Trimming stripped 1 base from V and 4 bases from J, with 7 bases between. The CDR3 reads CASSLLGINEKLFF. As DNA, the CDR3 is TGTGCCAGCAGTTTATTGGGAATTAATGAAAAACTGTTTTTT.

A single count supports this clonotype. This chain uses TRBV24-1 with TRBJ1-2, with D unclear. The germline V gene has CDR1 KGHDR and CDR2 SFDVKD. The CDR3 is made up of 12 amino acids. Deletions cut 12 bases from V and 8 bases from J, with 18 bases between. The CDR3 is CAASDKAGGYTF. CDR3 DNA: TGTGCCGCTTCAGACAAGGCCGGCGGCTACACCTTC.

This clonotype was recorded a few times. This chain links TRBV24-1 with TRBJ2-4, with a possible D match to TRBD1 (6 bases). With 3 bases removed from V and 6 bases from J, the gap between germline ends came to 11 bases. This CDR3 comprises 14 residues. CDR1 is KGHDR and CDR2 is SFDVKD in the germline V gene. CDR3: CATSDQGTGNIQYF. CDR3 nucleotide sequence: TGTGCCACCAGTGATCAGGGGACGGGAAACATTCAGTACTTC.

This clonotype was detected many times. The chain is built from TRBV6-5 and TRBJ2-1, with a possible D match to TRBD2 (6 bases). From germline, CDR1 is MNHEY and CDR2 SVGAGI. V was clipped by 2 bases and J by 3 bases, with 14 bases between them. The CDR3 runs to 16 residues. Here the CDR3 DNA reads TGTGCCAGCAGTTACGCCGCTCGGGAGAACTACAATGAGCAGTTCTTC. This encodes CASSYAARENYNEQFF.

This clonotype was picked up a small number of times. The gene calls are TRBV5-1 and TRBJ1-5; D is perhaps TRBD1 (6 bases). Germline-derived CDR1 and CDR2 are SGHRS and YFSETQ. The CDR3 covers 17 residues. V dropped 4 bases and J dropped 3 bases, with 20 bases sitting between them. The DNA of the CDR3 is TGCGCCAGCAGCCTGAACGGGGCGACAGGCCCCAATCAGCCCCAGCATTTT. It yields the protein CASSLNGATGPNQPQHF.

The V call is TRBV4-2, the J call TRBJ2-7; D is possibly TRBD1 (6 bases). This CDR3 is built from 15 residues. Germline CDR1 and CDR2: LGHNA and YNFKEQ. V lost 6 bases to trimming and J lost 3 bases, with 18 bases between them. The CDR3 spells CASRLGQGIVYEQYF. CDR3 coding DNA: TGTGCCAGCAGGCTGGGGCAGGGGATCGTCTACGAGCAGTACTTC.

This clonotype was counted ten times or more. This CDR3 is CASSYRGRDSPLHF. The DNA for the CDR3 is TGTGCCAGCAGTTACAGGGGGCGCGATTCACCCCTCCACTTT. The V gene is TRBV6-6, the J gene TRBJ1-6; 7 bases match TRBD1. V shed 2 bases, J shed 8 bases, and the junction held 3 bases outside the gene matches. The CDR3 loop spans 14 amino acids. CDR1 is MNHNY and CDR2 is SVGAGI in the germline V gene (reference sequence).

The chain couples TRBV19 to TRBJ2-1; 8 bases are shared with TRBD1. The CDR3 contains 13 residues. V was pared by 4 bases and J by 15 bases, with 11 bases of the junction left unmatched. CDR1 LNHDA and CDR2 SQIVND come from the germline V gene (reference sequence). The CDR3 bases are TGTGCCAGTAGTAACCCCACCGGCAGGGGGCCGTTCTTC. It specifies CASSNPTGRGPFF.

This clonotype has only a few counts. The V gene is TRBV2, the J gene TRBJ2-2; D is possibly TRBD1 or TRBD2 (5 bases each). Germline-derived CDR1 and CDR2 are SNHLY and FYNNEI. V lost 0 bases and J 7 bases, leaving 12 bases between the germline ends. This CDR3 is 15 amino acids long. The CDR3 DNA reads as TGTGCCAGCAGTGAAGCGGGACCTTATATCGGGGAGCTGTTTTTT. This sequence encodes CASSEAGPYIGELFF.

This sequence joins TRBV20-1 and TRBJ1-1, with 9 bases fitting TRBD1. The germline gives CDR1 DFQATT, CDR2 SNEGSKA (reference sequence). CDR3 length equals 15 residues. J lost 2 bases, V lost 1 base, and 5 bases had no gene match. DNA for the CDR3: TGCAGTGCTAGAGCAACAGGGGGCCCAAACACTGAAGCTTTCTTT. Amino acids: CSARATGGPNTEAFF.

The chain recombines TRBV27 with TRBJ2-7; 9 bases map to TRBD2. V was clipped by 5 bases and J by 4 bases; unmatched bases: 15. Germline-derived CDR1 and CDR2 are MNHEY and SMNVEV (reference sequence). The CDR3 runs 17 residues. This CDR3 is CASSRRMGREGQYEQYF. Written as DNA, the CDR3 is TGTGCCAGCAGTCGCAGGATGGGGCGGGAGGGCCAATACGAGCAGTACTTC.

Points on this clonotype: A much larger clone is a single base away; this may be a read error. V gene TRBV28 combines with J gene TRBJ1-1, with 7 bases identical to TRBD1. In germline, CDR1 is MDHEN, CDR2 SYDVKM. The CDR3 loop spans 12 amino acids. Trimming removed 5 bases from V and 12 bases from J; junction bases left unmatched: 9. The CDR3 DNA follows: TGTGCCAGCAGTGACAGGGAAGAGTTGACTTTCTTT. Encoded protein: CASSDREELTFF.

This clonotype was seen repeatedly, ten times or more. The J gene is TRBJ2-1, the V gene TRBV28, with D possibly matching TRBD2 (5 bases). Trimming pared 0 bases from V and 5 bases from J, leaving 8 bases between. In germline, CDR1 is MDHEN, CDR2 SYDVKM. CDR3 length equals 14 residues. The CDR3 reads CASSLWSGNNEQFF. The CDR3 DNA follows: TGTGCCAGCAGTTTATGGTCCGGGAACAATGAGCAGTTCTTC.

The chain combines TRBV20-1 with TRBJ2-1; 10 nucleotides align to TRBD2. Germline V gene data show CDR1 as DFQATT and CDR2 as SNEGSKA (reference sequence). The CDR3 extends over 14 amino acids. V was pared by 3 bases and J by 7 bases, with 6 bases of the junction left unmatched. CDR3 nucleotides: TGCAGTGCTAGCCTAGCGGGAGTGAGGAATGAGCAGTTCTTC. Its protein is CSASLAGVRNEQFF.

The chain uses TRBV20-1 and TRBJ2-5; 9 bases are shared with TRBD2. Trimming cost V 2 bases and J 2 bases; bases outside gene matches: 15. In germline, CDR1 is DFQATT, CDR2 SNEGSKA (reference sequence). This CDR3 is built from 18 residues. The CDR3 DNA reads TGCAGTGCTAGAACACAGGGGTTCGCGGGAGGGGGGCAAGAGACCCAGTACTTC. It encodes CSARTQGFAGGGQETQYF.

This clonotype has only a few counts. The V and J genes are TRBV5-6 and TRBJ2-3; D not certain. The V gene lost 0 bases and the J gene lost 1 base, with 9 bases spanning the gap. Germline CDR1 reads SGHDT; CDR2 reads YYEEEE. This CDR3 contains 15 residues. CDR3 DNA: TGTGCCAGCAGCTTGGTTGACTCTCGCACAGATACGCAGTATTTT. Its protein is CASSLVDSRTDTQYF.

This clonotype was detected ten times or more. The CDR3 loop is CASSLMTSGNTRGEQFF. As DNA, the CDR3 is TGTGCCAGCAGCTTAATGACTAGCGGGAATACCCGGGGTGAGCAGTTCTTC. The J gene is TRBJ2-1, the V gene TRBV7-9; the match to TRBD2 covers 11 bases. The CDR3 extends over 17 amino acids. Germline values: CDR1 SEHNR, CDR2 FQNEAQ (reference sequence). Trimming cost V 2 bases and J 9 bases; bases outside gene matches: 12.

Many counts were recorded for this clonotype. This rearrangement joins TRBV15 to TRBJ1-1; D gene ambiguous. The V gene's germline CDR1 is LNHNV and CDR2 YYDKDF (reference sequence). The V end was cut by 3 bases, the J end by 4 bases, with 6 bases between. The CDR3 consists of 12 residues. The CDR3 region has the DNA TGTGCCACCAGCAGCAGTAGCACTGAAGCTTTCTTT. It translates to CATSSSSTEAFF.